A single sample gave rise to the 23 T cell receptor beta chains below, sequenced in a study of cytomegalovirus exposure and HLA in healthy donors. The study ran its PCR with 60 Vbeta and 13 Jbeta primers. Assay used: immunoSEQ multiplex PCR; TCRdb lists only in-frame clones, some missing. The record lists 30,000 to 40,000 clones, of which the ten most abundant hold about 8.9%. The sample taken for sequencing was PBMCs. These receptors were taken from a man aged 35 to 55 in good health and CMV-seropositive.

V is TRBV2 and J is TRBJ1-1, with TRBD1 identical over 8 bases. This CDR3 has 15 amino acids. Looked up from germline, CDR1 is SNHLY and CDR2 is FYNNEI. V trimming: 2 bases; J trimming: 2 bases; junction bases outside the gene matches: 4. As DNA, the CDR3 is TGTGCCAGCAGTGAAAGTGACAGGGGAAACACTGAAGCTTTCTTT. Its protein is CASSESDRGNTEAFF. Full variable domain (missing parts from reference TRBV2 and TRBJ1-1): EPEVTQTPSHQVTQMGQEVILRCVPISNHLYFYWYRQILGQKVEFLVSFYNNEISEKSEIFDDQFSVERPDGSNFTLKIRSTKLEDSAMYFCASSESDRGNTEAFFGQGTRLTVV.

V is TRBV7-8 and J is TRBJ2-7; TRBD1 matches at 10 bases. The length of the CDR3 is 16 residues. V lost 4 bases to trimming and J lost 5 bases; unmatched junction nucleotides: 11. Germline CDR1 SGHVS, CDR2 FQNEAQ. CDR3 amino acids: CASSSHSGTGANEQYF. The CDR3 nucleotides read TGTGCCAGCAGCTCGCACTCCGGGACAGGGGCCAACGAGCAGTACTTC. The complete variable domain, with remaining parts taken from reference TRBV7-8 and TRBJ2-7, reads GAGVSQSPRYKVAKRGQDVALRCDPISGHVSLFWYQQALGQGPEFLTYFQNEAQLDKSGLPSDRFFAERPEGSVSTLKIQRTQQEDSAVYLCASSSHSGTGANEQYFGPGTRLTVT.

The chain links TRBV9 to TRBJ2-2; D is perhaps TRBD2 (5 bases). This CDR3 contains 16 residues. Germline V gives CDR1 SGDLS, CDR2 YYNGEE. V lost 3 bases to trimming and J lost 1 base, with 13 bases between them. The CDR3: CASSAADYRNTGELFF. CDR3 nucleotides: TGTGCCAGCAGCGCAGCCGACTACCGGAACACCGGGGAGCTGTTTTTT.

The CDR3 sequence: CASSQMLTGAGNTIYF. For the CDR3, the DNA is TGTGCCAGCAGCCAGATGCTCACGGGGGCTGGAAACACCATATATTTT. The chain employs TRBV14 and TRBJ1-3; weak D call: TRBD1 (5 bases). Deletions cut 3 bases from V and 2 bases from J, with 14 bases between. Germline V gene sequence: CDR1 SGHDN, CDR2 FVKESK. This CDR3 has 16 residues.

The J gene is TRBJ1-2, the V gene TRBV19; TRBD1 agrees at 7 bases. Germline V gene lookup returns CDR1 LNHDA and CDR2 SQIVND (reference sequence). Losses at the gene ends were 7 bases for V and 3 bases for J; bases not matched to a gene: 11. The CDR3 has 15 amino acids. Written as DNA, the CDR3 is TGTGCCAGTACCCAACCCGGGGGACAGTACTATGGCTACACCTTC. Residues: CASTQPGGQYYGYTF.

The gene calls are TRBV27 and TRBJ1-2; no clear D gene. The V gene lost 6 bases and the J gene lost 3 bases, with 17 bases spanning the gap. The CDR3 loop spans 15 amino acids. In germline, CDR1 is MNHEY, CDR2 SMNVEV (reference sequence). The CDR3 region has the DNA TGTGCCAGCAGAGTCTTCGGAGGAAGGGACTATGGCTACACCTTC. Encoded protein: CASRVFGGRDYGYTF.

The rearrangement joins TRBV4-1 to TRBJ1-1, with 8 bases fitting TRBD1. Germline V gene sequence: CDR1 MGHRA, CDR2 YSYEKL. The CDR3 has 14 residues. V shed 7 bases and J 4 bases; nucleotides not matched to a gene: 8. This CDR3 is CASTETGGGTEAFF. CDR3 bases: TGCGCCAGCACCGAAACAGGGGGAGGCACTGAAGCTTTCTTT.

The chain couples TRBV18 to TRBJ2-7; 9 nucleotides align to TRBD1. Germline V CDR1 and CDR2: KGHSH, LQKENI. V shed 4 bases, J shed 2 bases, and the junction held 6 bases outside the gene matches. The CDR3 is 15 amino acids. In DNA, the CDR3 is TGTGCCAGCTCACTGACAGGGGGGATGACCTACGAGCAGTACTTC. This encodes CASSLTGGMTYEQYF.

Written as DNA, the CDR3 is TGTGCCAGCAGCTTAGTCCTAGCGGGCACAGATACGCAGTATTTT. Translated: CASSLVLAGTDTQYF. The gene calls are TRBV7-3 and TRBJ2-3, with 7 bases lining up with TRBD2. J was trimmed by 1 base and V by 2 bases; bases with no gene match: 3. This CDR3 contains 15 residues. Per the germline V gene, CDR1 is SGHTA and CDR2 is FQGTGA.

This chain uses TRBV18 with TRBJ2-7; maybe TRBD1 (5 bases). The CDR3 is made up of 13 amino acids. Between the trimmed V and J ends, which lost 3 bases and 0 bases, there was a span of 6 bases. Germline CDR1 KGHSH, CDR2 LQKENI. CDR3 region: CASSPDTSYEQYF. The DNA for the CDR3 is TGTGCCAGCTCACCGGACACCTCCTACGAGCAGTACTTC.

The V and J genes are TRBV7-9 and TRBJ2-5, with 9 bases identical to TRBD2. In germline, CDR1 is SEHNR, CDR2 FQNEAQ (reference sequence). The CDR3 consists of 16 residues. V lost 5 bases, J lost 3 bases, and 10 bases stayed unmatched. This chain's CDR3 is CASSHPMAGGEETQYF. The CDR3 DNA sequence: TGTGCCAGCAGCCACCCAATGGCGGGAGGGGAAGAGACCCAGTACTTC. Based on the CDR3 plus reference TRBV7-9 and TRBJ2-5, the full variable domain is DTGVSQNPRHKITKRGQNVTFRCDPISEHNRLYWYRQTLGQGPEFLTYFQNEAQLEKSRLLSDRFSAERPKGSFSTLEIQRTEQGDSAMYLCASSHPMAGGEETQYFGPGTRLLVL.

The chain uses TRBV10-2 and TRBJ2-7, with a possible D match to TRBD2 (5 bases). Trimming cost V 6 bases and J 6 bases, with 15 bases left between them. Germline loops: CDR1 WSHSY, CDR2 SAAADI. CDR3 size: 13 residues. The CDR3 nucleotides are TGCGCCAGCAGGCTACTAGTGGTGGGCGAGCAGTACTTC. Amino acid sequence: CASRLLVVGEQYF.

V gene TRBV7-2 combines with J gene TRBJ2-3; 11 bases line up with TRBD2. This CDR3 is 16 amino acids long. CDR1 is SGHTA, CDR2 FQGNSA, per germline. V lost 2 bases, J lost 6 bases, and 7 bases stayed unmatched. The CDR3 coding sequence is TGTGCCAGCAGCTTAAATAGCGGGAGGGCCAGGGATACGCAGTATTTT. Encoded protein: CASSLNSGRARDTQYF. Using reference TRBV7-2 and TRBJ2-3 for the parts outside the CDR3, the full variable domain is GAGVSQSPSNKVTEKGKDVELRCDPISGHTALYWYRQSLGQGLEFLIYFQGNSAPDKSGLPSDRFSAERTGGSVSTLTIQRTQQEDSAVYLCASSLNSGRARDTQYFGPGTRLTVL.

This rearrangement joins TRBV6-5 to TRBJ1-3, with D unclear. CDR1 and CDR2 (germline): MNHEY, SVGAGI. The CDR3 has 12 residues. V lost 5 bases and J 4 bases, leaving 6 bases between the germline ends. CDR3 sequence: CASSLQGNTIYF. CDR3 in DNA: TGTGCCAGCAGTCTACAGGGAAACACCATATATTTT.

CDR3 DNA: TGTGCTAGTGGTTGGGGCGTCCTCCCGGAGCAGTACTTC. This sequence encodes CASGWGVLPEQYF. The V gene is TRBV12-5, the J gene TRBJ2-7, with a weak D call TRBD1 (5 bases). Per the germline V gene, CDR1 is LGHNT and CDR2 is FRNRAP. CDR3 length: 13 residues. V was cut by 4 bases and J by 7 bases, with 14 bases left in between.

The chain combines TRBV4-2 with TRBJ1-5; the match to TRBD1 covers 8 bases. This CDR3 has 18 residues. The trim removed 0 bases at V and 5 bases at J, leaving 12 bases unmatched. Per the germline V gene, CDR1 is LGHNA and CDR2 is YNFKEQ. The CDR3 DNA reads TGTGCCAGCAGCCAAGATCAGAGGTGGACAGGGCCAGATCAGCCCCAGCATTTT. Protein sequence: CASSQDQRWTGPDQPQHF.

J is TRBJ1-4 and V is TRBV2; D is undetermined. Germline CDR1 is SNHLY and CDR2 is FYNNEI. The CDR3 has 12 amino acids. Trimming took off 7 bases at V and 7 bases at J, with 10 bases between the two ends. CDR3 sequence reads: CASKRVAEKLFF. CDR3 sequence (DNA): TGTGCCAGCAAGAGGGTAGCTGAAAAACTGTTTTTT.

V is TRBV5-1 and J is TRBJ2-7; 7 bases map to TRBD1. This CDR3 is built from 14 residues. With 3 bases clipped from V and 2 bases from J, the junction kept 5 bases outside the gene matches. The germline V gene has CDR1 SGHRS and CDR2 YFSETQ. For the CDR3, the DNA is TGCGCCAGCAGCTCGACAGGGAGCACCTACGAGCAGTACTTC. Amino acids: CASSSTGSTYEQYF.

J is TRBJ2-2 and V is TRBV18; 7 bases line up with TRBD2. V gave up 3 bases and J gave up 7 bases; unmatched junction bases: 14. Germline V gene data show CDR1 as KGHSH and CDR2 as LQKENI. The CDR3 contains 17 residues. Written as DNA, the CDR3 is TGTGCCAGCTCACCGGCTGTTGGCGGGAGCGAGAGCGGGGAGCTGTTTTTT. This gives the protein CASSPAVGGSESGELFF.

This chain joins TRBV5-1 and TRBJ2-3; 16 positions match TRBD2. Germline V lookup: CDR1 SGHRS, CDR2 YFSETQ. The CDR3 has 18 amino acids. With V trimmed by 4 bases and J by 3 bases, 8 bases remained unmatched. CDR3 sequence (DNA): TGCGCCAGCAGCACGGGGACTAGCGGGAGGGCCTGGACAGATACGCAGTATTTT. The encoded protein is CASSTGTSGRAWTDTQYF.

This clone is classed as medium-sized by frequency. The chain recombines TRBV27 with TRBJ2-7; tentative D call: TRBD2 (7 bases). Germline assignment: CDR1 MNHEY and CDR2 SMNVEV (reference sequence). V was trimmed by 2 bases and J by 2 bases, leaving 13 bases between them. This CDR3 is built from 15 residues. The CDR3 loop is CASSLKGGGPYEQYF. The CDR3 nucleotides are TGTGCCAGCAGTTTAAAGGGGGGGGGACCCTACGAGCAGTACTTC.

V usage is TRBV19 and J usage is TRBJ2-5; 11 bases agree with TRBD2. The CDR3 contains 14 residues. Germline-derived CDR1 and CDR2 are LNHDA and SQIVND (reference sequence). After removal of 7 bases from V and 5 bases from J, the junction contained 6 bases not matched to a gene. The CDR3 DNA reads TGTGCCAGTACCCCGACTAGCGGGATTGAGACCCAGTACTTC. It specifies CASTPTSGIETQYF.

The gene calls are TRBV7-2 and TRBJ2-3; D is ambiguous. Trimming removed 5 bases at V and 0 bases at J, with 9 bases between. The germline gives CDR1 SGHTA, CDR2 FQGNSA. The CDR3 extends over 14 amino acids. The CDR3 coding sequence is TGTGCCAGCAGCGGCCAGGCAAGCACAGATACGCAGTATTTT. As protein: CASSGQASTDTQYF.